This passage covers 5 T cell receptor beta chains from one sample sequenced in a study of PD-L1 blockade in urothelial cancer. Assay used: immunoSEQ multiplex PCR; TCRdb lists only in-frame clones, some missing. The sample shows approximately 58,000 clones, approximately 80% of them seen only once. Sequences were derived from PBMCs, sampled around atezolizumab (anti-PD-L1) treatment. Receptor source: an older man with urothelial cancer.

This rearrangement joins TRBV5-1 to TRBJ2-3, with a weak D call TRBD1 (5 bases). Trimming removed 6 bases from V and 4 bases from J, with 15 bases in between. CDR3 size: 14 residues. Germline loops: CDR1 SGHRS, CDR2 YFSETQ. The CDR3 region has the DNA TGCGCCAGCACCCAGGGAATGTTGGCAGATACGCAGTATTTT. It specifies CASTQGMLADTQYF.

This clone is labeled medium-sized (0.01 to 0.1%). CDR3 sequence reads: CASSSGLAQDTQYF. The CDR3 DNA reads TGTGCCAGCAGCTCGGGACTAGCGCAAGATACGCAGTATTTT. This chain uses TRBV5-6 with TRBJ2-3, with 10 bases that match TRBD2. This CDR3 is built from 14 residues. Germline V gene lookup returns CDR1 SGHDT and CDR2 YYEEEE. The junction had 3 bases not matched to a gene; V was cut back by 3 bases and J by 5 bases.

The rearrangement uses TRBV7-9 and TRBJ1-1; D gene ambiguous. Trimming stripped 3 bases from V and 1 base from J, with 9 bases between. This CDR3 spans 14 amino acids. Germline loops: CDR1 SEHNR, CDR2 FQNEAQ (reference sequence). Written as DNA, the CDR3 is TGTGCCAGCAGCTTTTATACCGGGAACACTGAAGCTTTCTTT. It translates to CASSFYTGNTEAFF.

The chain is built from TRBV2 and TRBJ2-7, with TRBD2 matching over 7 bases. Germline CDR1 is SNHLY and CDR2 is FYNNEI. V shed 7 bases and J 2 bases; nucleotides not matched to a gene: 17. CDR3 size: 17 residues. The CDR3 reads CASILSLGLAATYEQYF. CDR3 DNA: TGTGCCAGCATTCTTTCTCTTGGGCTAGCGGCGACCTACGAGCAGTACTTC.

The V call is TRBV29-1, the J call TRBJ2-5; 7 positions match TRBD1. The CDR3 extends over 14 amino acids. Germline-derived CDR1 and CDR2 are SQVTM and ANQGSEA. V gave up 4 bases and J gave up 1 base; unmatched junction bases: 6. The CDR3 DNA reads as TGCAGCGTTGCCCCGGCAGGGGGCCAAGAGACCCAGTACTTC. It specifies CSVAPAGGQETQYF.